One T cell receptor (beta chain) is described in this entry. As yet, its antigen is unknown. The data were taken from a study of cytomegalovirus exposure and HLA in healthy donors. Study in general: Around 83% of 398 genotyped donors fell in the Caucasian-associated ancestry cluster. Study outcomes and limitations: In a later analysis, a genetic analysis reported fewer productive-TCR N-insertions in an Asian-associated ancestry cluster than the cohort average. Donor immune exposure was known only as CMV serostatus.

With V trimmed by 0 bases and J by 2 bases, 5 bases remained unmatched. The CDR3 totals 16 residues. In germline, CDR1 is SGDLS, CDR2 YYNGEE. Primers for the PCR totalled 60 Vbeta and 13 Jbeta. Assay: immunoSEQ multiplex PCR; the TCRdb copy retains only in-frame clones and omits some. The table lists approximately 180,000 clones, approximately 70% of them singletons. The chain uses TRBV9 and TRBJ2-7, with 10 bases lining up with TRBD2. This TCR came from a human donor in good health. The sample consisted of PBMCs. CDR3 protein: CASSVGSLAGAYEQYF. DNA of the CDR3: TGTGCCAGCAGCGTAGGTTCTCTAGCGGGGGCCTACGAGCAGTACTTC.